A selection of T cell receptor beta chains follows, all from one sample in a study of human T cells and chemical hapten exposure. TCRdb itself ran the RACE reads through MiXCR, one entry per CDR3 protein. The data hold 95,000 or so distinct CDR3 sequences, with roughly an eighth observed a single time. The sample was whole blood, taken in connection with sensitization to the hapten diphenylcyclopropenone (DPC). These receptors came from a woman in her thirties or forties with alopecia areata. Some clones in this sample may be carry-over from other donors' samples. Each CDR3 is given with its conserved first and last residue. The D gene is left open where the match is weak. The size entry is marked missing in some rows and otherwise reads once, few, many or a size class.

clone size,D gene,CDR3 length,V gene,CDR3 protein
few,-,15,TRBV10-3,CAISESGAKGYGYTF
many,TRBD1,13,TRBV12-3/TRBV12-4,CASSQGVGYGYTF
few,-,15,TRBV7-2,CASSLVQVLGSSQYF
many,TRBD2,12,TRBV29-1,CSPGGPGDTQYF
many,-,15,TRBV19,CASSPRGNSNQPQHF
-,-,17,TRBV4-1,CASSRKETGRWDTEAFF
-,TRBD1,15,TRBV6-6,CASSLGQGPQETQYF
few,TRBD1,16,TRBV7-2,CASSEGQGRTNSPLHF
many,TRBD1,16,TRBV2,CASWRDRAIENSPLHF
many,-,18,TRBV28,CASSFLSHRLATQETQYF
many,-,15,TRBV7-2,CASSSRGVPTDTQYF
-,TRBD2,18,TRBV15,CATSRDPSGGLLADTQYF
few,-,14,TRBV20-1,CSARRTVIGGELFF
many,TRBD1,14,TRBV29-1,CSVDPTGFYNEQFF
many,-,15,TRBV11-2,CASSSSRGVQETQYF
many,-,15,TRBV6-2/TRBV6-3,CASTKSGPMNTEAFF
many,-,14,TRBV7-2,CASTRGAYNSPLHF
-,-,13,TRBV7-2,CASSSLSVDTQYF
once,TRBD2,15,TRBV6-2/TRBV6-3,CASRPGLAPLETQYF
few,-,15,TRBV7-2,CASSPTYLVQETQYF
many,TRBD2,18,TRBV11-2,CASSSLTAGGRAYNEQFF
-,TRBD1,16,TRBV6-6,CASSATPITGATEVFF
many,TRBD1,15,TRBV20-1,CSASIPDREDSPLHF
-,-,15,TRBV19,CASSRLQGGGYEQYF
-,-,18,TRBV7-9,CASSFLLWGATNFSEQFF
few,TRBD1,13,TRBV29-1,CSVAGQENTEAFF
many,-,15,TRBV6-2/TRBV6-3,CASSVGPPWDQPQHF
few,-,16,TRBV4-3,CASSQGGRTRGTEAFF
-,TRBD1,15,TRBV6-1,CASSEGGTGPYEQYF
many,-,20,TRBV12-2,CASRPNVASGSPRIYNEQFF
many,-,17,TRBV6-2/TRBV6-3,CASSYPTGSGMNTEAFF
-,-,17,TRBV28,CASTSAGNPSSYNEQFF
many,TRBD1,15,TRBV5-5,CASSPAGQGAYEQYF
few,TRBD1,15,TRBV5-6,CASSPDRVSRVEAFF
few,TRBD2,14,TRBV6-2/TRBV6-3,CASRLAGGSDTQYF
-,TRBD2,12,TRBV28,CASSGGSNEQYF
-,TRBD1,12,TRBV19,CASSTTGGGYTF
-,TRBD1,12,TRBV29-1,CCVDRENTEAFF
many,TRBD1,14,TRBV12-3/TRBV12-4,CASSFVTGGYGYTF
-,-,13,TRBV9,CASSVDQYTEAFF
many,-,16,TRBV28,CASSLLVGANTGELFF
few,TRBD2,16,TRBV9,CASSVVGAGRGDTQYF
many,-,12,TRBV29-1,CSVAGGTDTQYF
many,-,17,TRBV12-3/TRBV12-4,CASSLARVRPSSETQYF
many,TRBD2,15,TRBV7-2,CASSLEAGDSGELFF
few,-,12,TRBV29-1,CSVQPQGGEQYF
few,-,15,TRBV6-5,CASSYTQGRVTEAFF
many,TRBD2,14,TRBV20-1,CSAGTSAYQETQYF
many,-,14,TRBV27,CASSSRTDQETQYF
-,TRBD1,15,TRBV16,CASSQSVPQGYEQYF
few,-,12,TRBV10-2,CASSPQGREAFF
few,-,14,TRBV5-4,CASSLRGAWETQYF